This is a list of T cell receptor beta chains from one sample in a study of cytomegalovirus exposure and HLA in healthy donors. TCRdb keeps only in-frame clones here, not all; method: immunoSEQ multiplex PCR. Of over 150,000 clones in the sample, about four fifths were seen once. The sample taken for sequencing was PBMCs. Source of these receptors: a man between 25 and 39 years old in good health and CMV-seropositive. The CDR3 runs from the conserved cysteine through the conserved F or W. D genes are given only for firm matches. Size is stated for part of the rows, as once, few or many counts, or as a class when the clone is expanded.

v_call: TRBV6-5
j_call: TRBJ1-4
d_call: -
clone_size: few
cdr3_aa: CASSYAAGVGEKLFF
cdr3_nt: TGTGCCAGCAGTTACGCGGCAGGGGTGGGGGAAAAACTGTTTTTT

v_call: TRBV4-2
j_call: TRBJ1-6
d_call: -
clone_size: -
cdr3_aa: CASRSQAENSPLHF
cdr3_nt: TGTGCCAGCAGATCACAGGCGGAGAATTCACCCCTCCACTTT

v_call: TRBV2
j_call: TRBJ2-7
d_call: TRBD1
clone_size: -
cdr3_aa: CATSGQIKYEQYF
cdr3_nt: TGTGCCACCTCGGGACAGATTAAATACGAGCAGTACTTC

v_call: TRBV2
j_call: TRBJ2-7
d_call: -
clone_size: -
cdr3_aa: CASSEAGIRGLTTEQYF
cdr3_nt: TGTGCCAGCAGTGAAGCGGGTATCAGGGGCCTAACTACGGAGCAGTACTTC

v_call: TRBV5-1
j_call: TRBJ2-1
d_call: -
clone_size: -
cdr3_aa: CASSLGLAKFDEQFF
cdr3_nt: TGCGCCAGCAGCTTGGGTTTAGCGAAGTTTGATGAGCAGTTCTTC

v_call: TRBV10-3
j_call: TRBJ1-2
d_call: -
clone_size: -
cdr3_aa: CAISGERNSNYGYTF
cdr3_nt: TGTGCCATCAGTGGAGAAAGAAATTCTAACTATGGCTACACCTTC

v_call: TRBV30
j_call: TRBJ2-7
d_call: TRBD1
clone_size: -
cdr3_aa: CAWTQTGGSVEQYF
cdr3_nt: TGTGCCTGGACCCAGACAGGGGGTTCGGTGGAGCAGTACTTC

v_call: TRBV9
j_call: TRBJ2-3
d_call: -
clone_size: -
cdr3_aa: CASSVGLVDTDTQYF
cdr3_nt: TGTGCCAGCAGCGTAGGATTAGTAGACACAGATACGCAGTATTTT

v_call: TRBV4-1
j_call: TRBJ1-2
d_call: -
clone_size: -
cdr3_aa: CASSPPGTPRGYGYTF
cdr3_nt: TGCGCCAGCAGCCCGCCCGGGACGCCCAGGGGCTATGGCTACACCTTC

v_call: TRBV10-3
j_call: TRBJ2-7
d_call: -
clone_size: -
cdr3_aa: CAISEREGYEQYF
cdr3_nt: TGTGCCATCAGTGAACGAGAGGGCTACGAGCAGTACTTC

v_call: TRBV5-8
j_call: TRBJ2-5
d_call: -
clone_size: -
cdr3_aa: CASSPRETQYF
cdr3_nt: TGTGCCAGCAGCCCGAGAGAGACCCAGTACTTC

v_call: TRBV5-1
j_call: TRBJ2-3
d_call: -
clone_size: -
cdr3_aa: CASSATEGGTTDTQYF
cdr3_nt: TGCGCCAGCAGCGCAACCGAGGGGGGGACCACAGATACGCAGTATTTT

v_call: TRBV28
j_call: TRBJ2-1
d_call: TRBD2
clone_size: -
cdr3_aa: CASSPPGLAEGDNEQFF
cdr3_nt: TGTGCCAGCAGCCCCCCGGGACTAGCGGAAGGGGACAATGAGCAGTTCTTC

v_call: TRBV19
j_call: TRBJ1-5
d_call: -
clone_size: few
cdr3_aa: CASSTRNQGKHF
cdr3_nt: TGTGCCAGTAGTACCAGAAATCAGGGGAAGCATTTT

v_call: TRBV6-1
j_call: TRBJ2-3
d_call: TRBD2
clone_size: -
cdr3_aa: CASSEFGGSSDTQYF
cdr3_nt: TGTGCCAGCAGTGAATTTGGCGGGAGTTCAGATACGCAGTATTTT

v_call: TRBV4-1
j_call: TRBJ1-2
d_call: -
clone_size: -
cdr3_aa: CASSQVSKLNYGYTF
cdr3_nt: TGCGCCAGCAGCCAAGTGTCTAAACTGAACTATGGCTACACCTTC

v_call: TRBV6-4
j_call: TRBJ1-5
d_call: -
clone_size: -
cdr3_aa: CASSAGYSNQPQHF
cdr3_nt: TGTGCCAGCAGCGCAGGGTATAGCAATCAGCCCCAGCATTTT

v_call: TRBV27
j_call: TRBJ1-5
d_call: TRBD1
clone_size: -
cdr3_aa: CASSKPRQGARLNQPQHF
cdr3_nt: TGTGCCAGCAGTAAGCCGAGACAGGGGGCTCGACTTAATCAGCCCCAGCATTTT

v_call: TRBV27
j_call: TRBJ1-5
d_call: -
clone_size: -
cdr3_aa: CASSLNDRGQPQHF
cdr3_nt: TGTGCCAGCAGTTTGAACGATCGAGGTCAGCCCCAGCATTTT

v_call: TRBV2
j_call: TRBJ2-7
d_call: TRBD1
clone_size: -
cdr3_aa: CATRTGGASEQYF
cdr3_nt: TGTGCCACCCGGACAGGGGGCGCTTCCGAGCAGTACTTC

v_call: TRBV6-6
j_call: TRBJ2-5
d_call: -
clone_size: -
cdr3_aa: CASSYPGYQETQYF
cdr3_nt: TGTGCCAGCAGTTACCCGGGGTACCAAGAGACCCAGTACTTC

v_call: TRBV12-5
j_call: TRBJ1-5
d_call: -
clone_size: -
cdr3_aa: CASGEQAQGQPQHF
cdr3_nt: TGTGCTAGTGGTGAACAGGCCCAGGGTCAGCCCCAGCATTTT

v_call: TRBV7-9
j_call: TRBJ2-7
d_call: -
clone_size: once
cdr3_aa: CASSPPDLGVGYEQYF
cdr3_nt: TGTGCCAGCAGCCCCCCCGACCTGGGAGTCGGCTACGAGCAGTACTTC

v_call: TRBV6-5
j_call: TRBJ2-3
d_call: -
clone_size: -
cdr3_aa: CASSSDSGTQYF
cdr3_nt: TGTGCCAGCAGTTCCGATAGCGGTACGCAGTATTTT

v_call: TRBV30
j_call: TRBJ2-7
d_call: -
clone_size: -
cdr3_aa: CAWSALEISYEQYF
cdr3_nt: TGTGCCTGGAGCGCACTCGAGATCTCCTACGAGCAGTACTTC

v_call: TRBV6-5
j_call: TRBJ1-2
d_call: TRBD1
clone_size: few
cdr3_aa: CASSRSGTGNYGYTF
cdr3_nt: TGTGCCAGCAGTCGCTCCGGGACAGGGAACTATGGCTACACCTTC

v_call: TRBV9
j_call: TRBJ2-2
d_call: -
clone_size: -
cdr3_aa: CASSLNTGELFF
cdr3_nt: TGTGCCAGCAGCCTCAACACCGGGGAGCTGTTTTTT

v_call: TRBV7-9
j_call: TRBJ1-4
d_call: -
clone_size: -
cdr3_aa: CASSQEGSGEKLFF
cdr3_nt: TGTGCCAGCAGCCAGGAAGGAAGCGGTGAAAAACTGTTTTTT

v_call: TRBV9
j_call: TRBJ2-2
d_call: -
clone_size: -
cdr3_aa: CASSAVGAGTGELFF
cdr3_nt: TGTGCCAGCAGCGCGGTTGGGGCGGGGACCGGGGAGCTGTTTTTT

v_call: TRBV19
j_call: TRBJ1-1
d_call: TRBD1
clone_size: -
cdr3_aa: CASSRQGVMNTEAFF
cdr3_nt: TGTGCCAGTAGTCGACAGGGGGTTATGAACACTGAAGCTTTCTTT

v_call: TRBV5-1
j_call: TRBJ1-4
d_call: -
clone_size: once
cdr3_aa: CASSSGAYPEKLFF
cdr3_nt: TGCGCCAGCAGCTCAGGGGCCTACCCGGAAAAACTGTTTTTT

v_call: TRBV29-1
j_call: TRBJ2-7
d_call: -
clone_size: -
cdr3_aa: CSASPGTSSYEQYF
cdr3_nt: TGCAGCGCCTCCCCGGGGACAAGCTCCTACGAGCAGTACTTC

v_call: TRBV30
j_call: TRBJ2-4
d_call: TRBD2
clone_size: -
cdr3_aa: CAWSAGLAGVENIQYF
cdr3_nt: TGTGCCTGGAGTGCGGGACTAGCGGGAGTAGAAAACATTCAGTACTTC

v_call: TRBV7-8
j_call: TRBJ1-6
d_call: -
clone_size: -
cdr3_aa: CASSLAVTEWLNSPLHF
cdr3_nt: TGTGCCAGCAGCTTAGCGGTGACAGAGTGGCTAAATTCACCCCTCCACTTT

v_call: TRBV4-3
j_call: TRBJ2-1
d_call: TRBD1
clone_size: -
cdr3_aa: CASRGGQAPQGPYNEQFF
cdr3_nt: TGCGCCAGCAGGGGGGGACAGGCCCCCCAAGGACCCTACAATGAGCAGTTCTTC

v_call: TRBV9
j_call: TRBJ2-7
d_call: -
clone_size: -
cdr3_aa: CASSVWSGPSYEQYF
cdr3_nt: TGTGCCAGCAGCGTCTGGAGCGGGCCCAGCTACGAGCAGTACTTC

v_call: TRBV5-6
j_call: TRBJ2-7
d_call: -
clone_size: -
cdr3_aa: CASSSGRGYEQYF
cdr3_nt: TGTGCCAGCAGCTCCGGTAGGGGTTACGAGCAGTACTTC

v_call: TRBV2
j_call: TRBJ1-1
d_call: -
clone_size: -
cdr3_aa: CASRGPLEAFF
cdr3_nt: TGTGCCAGCAGGGGGCCGCTTGAAGCTTTCTTT

v_call: TRBV19
j_call: TRBJ1-6
d_call: -
clone_size: -
cdr3_aa: CASSSPPQGSPLHF
cdr3_nt: TGTGCCAGTAGTTCGCCGCCTCAGGGGTCACCCCTCCACTTT

v_call: TRBV4-2
j_call: TRBJ2-3
d_call: TRBD2
clone_size: -
cdr3_aa: CASSQVPAGGSDTQYF
cdr3_nt: TGTGCCAGCAGCCAAGTTCCTGCGGGAGGAAGTGATACGCAGTATTTT

v_call: TRBV9
j_call: TRBJ2-6
d_call: TRBD1
clone_size: -
cdr3_aa: CASSVTPVKGQGASGANVLTF
cdr3_nt: TGTGCCAGCAGCGTCACTCCCGTCAAGGGACAGGGTGCCTCTGGGGCCAACGTCCTGACTTTC

v_call: TRBV7-3
j_call: TRBJ1-6
d_call: TRBD1
clone_size: -
cdr3_aa: CASSLGQGAGNSPLHF
cdr3_nt: TGTGCCAGCAGCTTGGGACAGGGGGCTGGGAATTCACCCCTCCACTTT

v_call: TRBV5-1
j_call: TRBJ2-2
d_call: TRBD1
clone_size: -
cdr3_aa: CASSLRGQVIGELFF
cdr3_nt: TGCGCCAGCAGCTTGAGGGGACAGGTAATCGGGGAGCTGTTTTTT